This record looks at one T cell receptor (beta chain) sequence and its context. The sample comes from a study of blood T cell repertoires in COVID-19. Across the whole study: Acute and convalescent COVID-19 samples came from the United States, Italy and Spain. PBMCs, B-cell-depleted T cells, or T cells provided the cDNA or gDNA that made up the material.

Original processing methods: Quantification of nucleated cells was approximated via reference gene primer amplification. Only in-frame clones appear in the TCRdb table, and some are missing; sequencing was by immunoSEQ multiplex PCR. V, J and clone size were drawn from that table, and D and trimming were deduced from the DNA. Of approximately 68,000 clones in the sample, 80% to 90% are singletons; the top ten hold roughly 8.3%. Germline V gene lookup returns CDR1 SGHAT and CDR2 FQNNGV. This CDR3 spans 16 amino acids. V lost 5 bases to trimming and J lost 10 bases; unmatched junction nucleotides: 14. This TCR came from a human donor in a cohort sampled during active COVID-19. Source material: peripheral blood. The V gene is TRBV11-2, the J gene TRBJ2-1; TRBD2 matches at 10 bases. The DNA for the CDR3 is TGTGCCAGCAGCGCTTCTCTAGCGGGAGCGGATCGGGAGCAGTTCTTC. Translation: CASSASLAGADREQFF.